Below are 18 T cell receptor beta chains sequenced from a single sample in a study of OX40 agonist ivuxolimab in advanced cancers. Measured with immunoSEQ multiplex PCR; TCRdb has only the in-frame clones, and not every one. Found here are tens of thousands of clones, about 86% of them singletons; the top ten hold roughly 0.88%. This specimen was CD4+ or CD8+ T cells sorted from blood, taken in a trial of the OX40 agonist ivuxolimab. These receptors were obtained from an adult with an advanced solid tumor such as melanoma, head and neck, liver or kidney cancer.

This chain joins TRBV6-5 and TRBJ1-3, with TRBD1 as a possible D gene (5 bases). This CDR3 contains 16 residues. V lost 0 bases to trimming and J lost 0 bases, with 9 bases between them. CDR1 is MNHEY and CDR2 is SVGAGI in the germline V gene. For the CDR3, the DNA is TGTGCCAGCAGTTACTCAGCAGGGACCTCTGGAAACACCATATATTTT. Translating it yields CASSYSAGTSGNTIYF.

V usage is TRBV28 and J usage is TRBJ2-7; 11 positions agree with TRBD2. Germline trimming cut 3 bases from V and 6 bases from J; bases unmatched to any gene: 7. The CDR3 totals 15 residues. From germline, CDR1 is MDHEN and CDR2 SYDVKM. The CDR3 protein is CASSLALAGVSEQYF. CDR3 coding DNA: TGTGCCAGCAGTTTGGCACTAGCGGGAGTATCCGAGCAGTACTTC.

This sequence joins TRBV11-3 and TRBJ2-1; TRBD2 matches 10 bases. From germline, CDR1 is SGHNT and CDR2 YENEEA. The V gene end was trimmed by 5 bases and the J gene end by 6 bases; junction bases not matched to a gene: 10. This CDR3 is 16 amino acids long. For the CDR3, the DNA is TGTGCCAGCAGCCAAAAGCGGGAGGGTCCACGCAATGAGCAGTTCTTC. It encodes CASSQKREGPRNEQFF.

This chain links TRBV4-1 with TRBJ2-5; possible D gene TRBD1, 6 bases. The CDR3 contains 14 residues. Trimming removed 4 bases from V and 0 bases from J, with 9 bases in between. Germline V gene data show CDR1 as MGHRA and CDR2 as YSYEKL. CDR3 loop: CASSPGQHQETQYF. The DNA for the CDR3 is TGCGCCAGCAGCCCAGGACAGCACCAAGAGACCCAGTACTTC.

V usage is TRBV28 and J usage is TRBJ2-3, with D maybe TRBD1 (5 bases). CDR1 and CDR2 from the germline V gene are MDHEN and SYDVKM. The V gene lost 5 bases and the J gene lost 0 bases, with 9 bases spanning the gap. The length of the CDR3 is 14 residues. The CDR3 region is CASSLRQSTDTQYF. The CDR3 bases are TGTGCCAGCAGTCTCAGACAGAGCACAGATACGCAGTATTTT.

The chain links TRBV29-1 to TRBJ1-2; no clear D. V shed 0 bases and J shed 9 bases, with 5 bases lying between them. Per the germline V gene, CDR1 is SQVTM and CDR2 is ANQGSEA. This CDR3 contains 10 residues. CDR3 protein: CSVEENRYTF. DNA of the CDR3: TGCAGCGTTGAAGAGAACCGCTACACCTTC.

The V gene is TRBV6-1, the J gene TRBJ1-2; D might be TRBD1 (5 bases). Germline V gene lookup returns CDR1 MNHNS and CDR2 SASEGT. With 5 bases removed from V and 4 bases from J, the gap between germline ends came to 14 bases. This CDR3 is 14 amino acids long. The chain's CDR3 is CASSLGRGFYGYTF. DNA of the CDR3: TGTGCCAGCAGTCTGGGACGGGGATTCTATGGCTACACCTTC.

This chain's CDR3 is CASSRILGTSGRDEQFF. The DNA for the CDR3 is TGTGCCAGCAGCCGGATTCTCGGGACTAGCGGGAGGGATGAGCAGTTCTTC. This chain connects TRBV27 to TRBJ2-1, with 16 bases lining up with TRBD2. V shed 6 bases, J shed 8 bases, and the junction held 10 bases outside the gene matches. The CDR3 extends over 17 amino acids. Germline V gene data show CDR1 as MNHEY and CDR2 as SMNVEV (reference sequence).

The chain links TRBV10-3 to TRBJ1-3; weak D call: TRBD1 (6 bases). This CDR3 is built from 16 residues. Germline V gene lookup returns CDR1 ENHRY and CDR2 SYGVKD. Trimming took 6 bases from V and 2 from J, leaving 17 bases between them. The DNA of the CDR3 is TGTGCCATCAGCGGTTGGGGGGGGCTGACTGGAAACACCATATATTTT. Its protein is CAISGWGGLTGNTIYF.

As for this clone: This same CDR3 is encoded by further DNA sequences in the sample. CDR3 sequence (DNA): TGTGCCAGCAGCTTAGGGCCCAACTATGGCTACACCTTC. The encoded protein is CASSLGPNYGYTF. V gene TRBV11-2 combines with J gene TRBJ1-2; D not certain. Trimming left V 1 base short and J 2 bases short, with 5 bases between. This CDR3 comprises 13 residues. The germline V gene encodes CDR1 SGHAT and CDR2 FQNNGV.

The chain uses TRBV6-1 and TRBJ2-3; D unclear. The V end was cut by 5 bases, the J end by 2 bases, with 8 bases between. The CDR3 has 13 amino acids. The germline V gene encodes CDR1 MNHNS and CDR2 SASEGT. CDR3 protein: CASSLESTDTQYF. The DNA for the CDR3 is TGTGCCAGCAGTTTGGAGTCCACAGATACGCAGTATTTT.

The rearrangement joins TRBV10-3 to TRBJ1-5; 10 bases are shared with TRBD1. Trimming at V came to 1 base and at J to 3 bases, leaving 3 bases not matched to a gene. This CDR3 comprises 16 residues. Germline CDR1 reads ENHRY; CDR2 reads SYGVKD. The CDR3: CAISELGQGNNQPQHF. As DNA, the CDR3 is TGTGCCATCAGTGAGTTGGGACAGGGGAACAATCAGCCCCAGCATTTT.

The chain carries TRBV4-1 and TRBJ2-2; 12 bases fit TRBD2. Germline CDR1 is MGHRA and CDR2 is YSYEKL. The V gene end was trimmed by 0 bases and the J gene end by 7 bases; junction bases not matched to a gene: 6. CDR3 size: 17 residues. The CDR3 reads CASSQDASGRAIGELFF. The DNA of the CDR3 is TGCGCCAGCAGCCAAGATGCTAGCGGGAGGGCCATCGGGGAGCTGTTTTTT.

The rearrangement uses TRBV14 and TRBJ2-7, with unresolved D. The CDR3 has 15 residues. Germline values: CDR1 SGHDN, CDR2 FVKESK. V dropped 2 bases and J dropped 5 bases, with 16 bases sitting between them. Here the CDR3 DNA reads TGTGCCAGCAGCCAAACCGTACGCCGGCCCAACGAGCAGTACTTC. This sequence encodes CASSQTVRRPNEQYF.

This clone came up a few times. CDR3 sequence reads: CASSLETYEQYF. The CDR3 bases are TGTGCCAGCAGCTTGGAAACCTACGAGCAGTACTTC. This chain connects TRBV5-6 to TRBJ2-7; D is ambiguous. The CDR3 spans 12 residues. Germline CDR1 SGHDT, CDR2 YYEEEE. Trimming pared 0 bases from V and 2 bases from J, leaving 3 bases between.

CDR3: CASSAQAGGAGELFF. The CDR3 DNA reads TGTGCCAGCAGCGCCCAGGCAGGAGGGGCCGGGGAGCTGTTTTTT. The chain is built from TRBV7-3 and TRBJ2-2; a weak D match, TRBD2 (6 bases). The germline V gene encodes CDR1 SGHTA and CDR2 FQGTGA. The CDR3 loop spans 15 amino acids. V was shortened by 5 bases and J by 6 bases, with 16 bases between the two germline ends.

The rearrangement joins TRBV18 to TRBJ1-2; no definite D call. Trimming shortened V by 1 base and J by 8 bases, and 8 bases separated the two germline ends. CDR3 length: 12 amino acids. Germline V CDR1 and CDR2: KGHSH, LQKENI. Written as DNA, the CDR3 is TGTGCCAGCTCACCACGACCGGAGGGCTACACCTTC. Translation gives CASSPRPEGYTF.

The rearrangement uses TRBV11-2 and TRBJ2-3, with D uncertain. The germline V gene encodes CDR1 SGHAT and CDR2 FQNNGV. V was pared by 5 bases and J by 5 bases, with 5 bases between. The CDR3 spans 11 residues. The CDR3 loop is CASSTIDTQYF. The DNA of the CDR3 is TGTGCCAGCAGCACCATAGATACGCAGTATTTT. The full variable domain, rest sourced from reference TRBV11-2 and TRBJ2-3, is EAGVAQSPRYKIIEKRQSVAFWCNPISGHATLYWYQQILGQGPKLLIQFQNNGVVDDSQLPKDRFSAERLKGVDSTLKIQPAKLEDSAVYLCASSTIDTQYFGPGTRLTVL.